This is a list of T cell receptor beta chains from one sample in a study of cytomegalovirus exposure and HLA in healthy donors. Profiled with immunoSEQ multiplex PCR; TCRdb holds only in-frame clones, not every one. The sample lists about 130,000 clones; 77% were seen once. Sequences were obtained from PBMCs. These receptors were collected from a woman aged 35 to 49 in good health and CMV-seropositive. The conserved cysteine and the conserved F or W are not part of the CDR3 here. Fields, in order: CDR3 protein, V gene, D gene, J gene, clone size. A D gene is named only where the DNA matches it firmly. For some rows the clone size is stated as once, few or many, or as a class when expanded; others skip it.

ASNRGGSYNEQF,TRBV6-1,TRBD2,TRBJ2-1,NA
SVRTGANTGELF,TRBV29-1,TRBD1,TRBJ2-2,NA
ASSVHRALNEQF,TRBV9,NA,TRBJ2-1,NA
ASAYTTNTEAF,TRBV5-1,NA,TRBJ1-1,NA
ASRDRGQGYT,TRBV27,TRBD1,TRBJ1-2,NA
ASKLTIQEPQH,TRBV6-1,NA,TRBJ1-5,NA
AWSRLGAGGEEEQF,TRBV30,TRBD2,TRBJ2-1,few
ASSPMAPQRLAGGNEQF,TRBV19,TRBD2,TRBJ2-1,once
ASSLGTGVEAEAF,TRBV5-1,TRBD1,TRBJ1-1,once
ASSLLPGQGAVTEAF,TRBV28,TRBD1,TRBJ1-1,NA
ASSLAGGMGQGAGNTIY,TRBV7-9,NA,TRBJ1-3,NA
ASSQGTSISHEQF,TRBV14,TRBD2,TRBJ2-1,many
ASSGTGGNQPQH,TRBV2,TRBD1,TRBJ1-5,NA
ASSFYVSYEQY,TRBV11-2,NA,TRBJ2-7,NA
ASNTYRAYEQY,TRBV28,NA,TRBJ2-7,NA
SVGGKDSGYT,TRBV29-1,NA,TRBJ1-2,NA
ASSRGQGLDNEQF,TRBV18,TRBD1,TRBJ2-1,NA
ASRGAGNTIY,TRBV28,NA,TRBJ1-3,NA
SVGSAYEQY,TRBV29-1,NA,TRBJ2-7,NA
ASSSSTGANVLT,TRBV7-8,NA,TRBJ2-6,NA
ASSPSSYEQY,TRBV27,NA,TRBJ2-7,NA
ASSLHEGGNTIY,TRBV28,NA,TRBJ1-3,NA
AWSGVRTGTGNQPQH,TRBV30,TRBD1,TRBJ1-5,NA
ASSPVSGRAETGELF,TRBV28,TRBD2,TRBJ2-2,NA
ASSERTSGSHEQY,TRBV2,TRBD2,TRBJ2-7,once
ASSFDIYNEQF,TRBV7-7,NA,TRBJ2-1,NA
AITRTLNTEAF,TRBV10-3,NA,TRBJ1-1,NA
ASTESGRGETQY,TRBV6-6,TRBD2,TRBJ2-5,few
ASSLNHDGDTQY,TRBV5-4,NA,TRBJ2-3,many
ASSSTGGFYEQY,TRBV11-2,TRBD1,TRBJ2-7,NA
ASPGTGGPHGYT,TRBV30,TRBD1,TRBJ1-2,NA
ASSSAGGGGYGYT,TRBV7-9,NA,TRBJ1-2,NA
ASRRLAGEQF,TRBV6-1,TRBD2,TRBJ2-1,NA